This TCR beta chain was captured in a study of blood T cell repertoires in COVID-19. For the study at large: Sites in the United States, Italy and Spain provided acute and convalescent COVID-19 samples. PBMCs, B-cell-depleted T cells, or T cells provided the cDNA or gDNA that made up the material.

This clone was counted a few times. The junction differs from germline at one of its ends, possibly a read error. Germline V gene lookup returns CDR1 LGHNA and CDR2 YSLEER. The CDR3 has 14 residues. The authors' processing: How many nucleated cells were present was estimated from reference gene primer amplification. The method was immunoSEQ multiplex PCR; TCRdb's version includes in-frame clones alone and lacks a portion of them. V and J calls and clone size are those listed in that table; D and trimming were worked out from the DNA. The table has approximately 150,000 clones, 65% to 90% seen once. Material for sequencing was peripheral blood. The chain couples TRBV4-3 to TRBJ2-7; 9 positions agree with TRBD1. This receptor was obtained from a woman in her 50s in a cohort sampled during active or convalescent COVID-19. The CDR3 nucleotides are TGCGCCAGCAGCGAAGACAGGGGGGTGGGGGAGCAGTACTTC. It is translated as CASSEDRGVGEQYF.